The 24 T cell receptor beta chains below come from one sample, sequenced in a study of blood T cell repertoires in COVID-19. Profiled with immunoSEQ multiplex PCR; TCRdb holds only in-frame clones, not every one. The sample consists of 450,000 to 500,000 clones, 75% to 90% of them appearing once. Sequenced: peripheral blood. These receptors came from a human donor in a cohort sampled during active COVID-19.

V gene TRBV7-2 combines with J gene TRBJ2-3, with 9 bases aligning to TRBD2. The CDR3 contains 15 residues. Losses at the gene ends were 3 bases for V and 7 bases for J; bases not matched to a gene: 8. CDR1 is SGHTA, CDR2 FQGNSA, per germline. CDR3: CASSLVLAGVNTQYF. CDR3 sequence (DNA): TGTGCCAGCAGCTTGGTATTAGCGGGAGTAAATACGCAGTATTTT.

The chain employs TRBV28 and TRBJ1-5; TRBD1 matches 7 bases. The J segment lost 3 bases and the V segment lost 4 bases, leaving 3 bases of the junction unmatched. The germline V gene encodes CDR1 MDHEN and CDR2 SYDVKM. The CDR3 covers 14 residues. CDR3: CASSSTGINQPQHF. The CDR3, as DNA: TGTGCCAGCAGTTCGACAGGGATCAATCAGCCCCAGCATTTT.

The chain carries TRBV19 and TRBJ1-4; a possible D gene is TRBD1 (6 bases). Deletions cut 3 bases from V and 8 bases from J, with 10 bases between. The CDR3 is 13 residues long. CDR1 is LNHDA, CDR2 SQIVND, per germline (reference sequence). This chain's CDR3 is CASSINREEKLFF. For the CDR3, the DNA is TGTGCCAGTAGTATCAACAGGGAGGAAAAACTGTTTTTT.

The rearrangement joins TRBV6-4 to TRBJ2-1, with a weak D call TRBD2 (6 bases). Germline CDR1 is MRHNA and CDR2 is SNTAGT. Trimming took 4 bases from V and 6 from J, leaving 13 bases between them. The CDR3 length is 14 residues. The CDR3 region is CASSGRGSSNEQFF. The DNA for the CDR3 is TGTGCCAGCAGTGGGCGGGGTAGTAGCAATGAGCAGTTCTTC.

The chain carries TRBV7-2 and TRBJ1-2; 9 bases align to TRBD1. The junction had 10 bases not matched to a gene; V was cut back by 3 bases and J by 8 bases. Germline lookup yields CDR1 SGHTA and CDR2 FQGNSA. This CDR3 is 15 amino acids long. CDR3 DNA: TGTGCCAGCAGCTTTTTCAACCGGGACAGGGACGGCTACACCTTC. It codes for CASSFFNRDRDGYTF.

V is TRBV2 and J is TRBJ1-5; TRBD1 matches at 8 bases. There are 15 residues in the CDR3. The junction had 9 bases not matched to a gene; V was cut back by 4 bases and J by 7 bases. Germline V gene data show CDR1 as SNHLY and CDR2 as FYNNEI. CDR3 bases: TGTGCCAGCAGTGTAGCCGGACAGGGAGTCCAGCCCCAGCATTTT. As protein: CASSVAGQGVQPQHF.

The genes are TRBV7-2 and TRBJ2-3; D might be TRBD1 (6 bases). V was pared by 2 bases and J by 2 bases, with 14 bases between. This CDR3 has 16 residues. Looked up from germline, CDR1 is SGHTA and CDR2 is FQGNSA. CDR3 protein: CASSLRGTVFTDTQYF. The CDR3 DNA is TGTGCCAGCAGCTTAAGGGGGACGGTTTTCACAGATACGCAGTATTTT. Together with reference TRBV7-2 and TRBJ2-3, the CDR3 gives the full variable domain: GAGVSQSPSNKVTEKGKDVELRCDPISGHTALYWYRQSLGQGLEFLIYFQGNSAPDKSGLPSDRFSAERTGGSVSTLTIQRTQQEDSAVYLCASSLRGTVFTDTQYFGPGTRLTVL.

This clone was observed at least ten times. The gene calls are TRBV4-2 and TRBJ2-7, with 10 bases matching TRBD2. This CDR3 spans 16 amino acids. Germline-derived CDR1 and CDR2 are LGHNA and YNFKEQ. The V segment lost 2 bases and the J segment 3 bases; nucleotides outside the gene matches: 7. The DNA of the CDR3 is TGTGCCAGCAGCCAACTAGCGGGAGAGACCATCTACGAGCAGTACTTC. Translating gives CASSQLAGETIYEQYF.

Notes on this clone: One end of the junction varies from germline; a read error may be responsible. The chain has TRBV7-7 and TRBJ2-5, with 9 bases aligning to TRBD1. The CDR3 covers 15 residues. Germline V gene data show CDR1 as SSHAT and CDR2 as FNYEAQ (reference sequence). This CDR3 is CASSLGGTGYQTQYF. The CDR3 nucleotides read TGTGCTAGCAGCTTAGGAGGGACAGGGTATCAGACCCAGTACTTC.

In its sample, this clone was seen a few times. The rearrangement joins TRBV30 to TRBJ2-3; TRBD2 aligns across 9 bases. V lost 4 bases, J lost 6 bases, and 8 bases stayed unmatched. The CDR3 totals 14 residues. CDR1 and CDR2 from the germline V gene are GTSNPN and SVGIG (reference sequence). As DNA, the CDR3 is TGTGCCTGGAATGCGGGAGGGCCGTCCGATACGCAGTATTTT. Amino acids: CAWNAGGPSDTQYF. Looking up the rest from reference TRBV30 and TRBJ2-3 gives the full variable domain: SQTIHQWPATLVQPVGSPLSLECTVEGTSNPNLYWYRQAAGRGLQLLFYSVGIGQISSEVPQNLSASRPQDRQFILSSKKLLLSDSGFYLCAWNAGGPSDTQYFGPGTRLTVL.

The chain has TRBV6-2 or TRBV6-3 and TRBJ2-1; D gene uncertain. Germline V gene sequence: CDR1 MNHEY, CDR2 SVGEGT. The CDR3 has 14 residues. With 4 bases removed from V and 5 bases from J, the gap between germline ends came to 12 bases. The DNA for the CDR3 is TGTGCCAGCAGTTCCCTTCAGATTAACAATGAGCAGTTCTTC. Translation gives CASSSLQINNEQFF.

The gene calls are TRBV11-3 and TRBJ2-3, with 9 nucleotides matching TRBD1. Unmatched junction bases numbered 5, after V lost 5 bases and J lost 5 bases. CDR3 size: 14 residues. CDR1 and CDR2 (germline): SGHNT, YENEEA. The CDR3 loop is CASSHGQGQDTQYF. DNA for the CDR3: TGTGCCAGCAGCCATGGACAGGGGCAAGATACGCAGTATTTT.

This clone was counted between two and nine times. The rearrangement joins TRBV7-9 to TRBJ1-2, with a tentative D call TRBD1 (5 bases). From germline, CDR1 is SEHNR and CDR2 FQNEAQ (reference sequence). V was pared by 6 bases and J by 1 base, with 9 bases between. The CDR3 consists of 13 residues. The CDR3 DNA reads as TGTGCCAGCAGAGTGGGGGGTAACTATGGCTACACCTTC. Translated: CASRVGGNYGYTF.

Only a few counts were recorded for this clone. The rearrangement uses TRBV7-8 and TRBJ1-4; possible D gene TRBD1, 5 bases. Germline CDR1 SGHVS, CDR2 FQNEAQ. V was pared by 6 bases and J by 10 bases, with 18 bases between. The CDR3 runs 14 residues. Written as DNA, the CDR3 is TGTGCCAGCAGGCCCCGGGGACTGGAGGGAAAACTGTTTTTT. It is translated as CASRPRGLEGKLFF.

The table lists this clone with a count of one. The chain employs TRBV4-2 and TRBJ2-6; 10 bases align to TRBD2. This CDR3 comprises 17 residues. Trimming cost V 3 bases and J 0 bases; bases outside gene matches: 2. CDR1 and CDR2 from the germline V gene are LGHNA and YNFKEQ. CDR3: CASSQVAGGSGANVLTF. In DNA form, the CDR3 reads TGTGCCAGCAGCCAGGTAGCGGGAGGCTCTGGGGCCAACGTCCTGACTTTC.

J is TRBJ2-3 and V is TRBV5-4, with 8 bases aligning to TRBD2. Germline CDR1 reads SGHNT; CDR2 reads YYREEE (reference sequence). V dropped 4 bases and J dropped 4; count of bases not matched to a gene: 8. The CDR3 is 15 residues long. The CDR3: CASSLRAGVSDTQYF. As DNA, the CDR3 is TGTGCCAGCAGCCTAAGAGCGGGAGTCTCAGATACGCAGTATTTT.

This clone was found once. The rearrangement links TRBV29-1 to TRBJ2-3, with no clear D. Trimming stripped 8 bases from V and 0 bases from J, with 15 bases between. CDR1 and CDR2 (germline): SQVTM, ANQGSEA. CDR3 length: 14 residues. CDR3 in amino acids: CSTQAQASTDTQYF. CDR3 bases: TGCAGCACTCAAGCGCAAGCTAGCACAGATACGCAGTATTTT.

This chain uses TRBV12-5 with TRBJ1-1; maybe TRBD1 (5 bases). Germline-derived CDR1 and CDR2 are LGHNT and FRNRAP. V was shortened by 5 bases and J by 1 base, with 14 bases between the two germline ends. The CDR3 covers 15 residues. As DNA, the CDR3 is TGTGCTAGTGGTCTTCGCAGACAGCCGAACACTGAAGCTTTCTTT. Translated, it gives CASGLRRQPNTEAFF.

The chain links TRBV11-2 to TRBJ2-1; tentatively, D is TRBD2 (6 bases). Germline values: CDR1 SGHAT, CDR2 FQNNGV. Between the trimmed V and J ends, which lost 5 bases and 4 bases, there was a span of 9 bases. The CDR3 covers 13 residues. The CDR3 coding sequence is TGTGCCAGCAGCGGTGGGACTTACAATGAGCAGTTCTTC. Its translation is CASSGGTYNEQFF.

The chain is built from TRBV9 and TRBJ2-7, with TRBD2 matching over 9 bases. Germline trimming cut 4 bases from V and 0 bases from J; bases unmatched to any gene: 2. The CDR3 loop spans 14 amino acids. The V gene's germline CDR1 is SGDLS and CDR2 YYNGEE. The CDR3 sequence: CASSWTSDSYEQYF. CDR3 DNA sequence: TGTGCCAGCAGCTGGACTAGCGACTCCTACGAGCAGTACTTC.

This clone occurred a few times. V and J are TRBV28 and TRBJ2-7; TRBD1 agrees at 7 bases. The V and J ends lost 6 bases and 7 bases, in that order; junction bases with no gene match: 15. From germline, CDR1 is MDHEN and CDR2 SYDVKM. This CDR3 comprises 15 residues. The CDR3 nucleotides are TGTGCCAGCAGGGGGGACAGCCCCCGGTTGCGGGAGCAGTACTTC. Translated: CASRGDSPRLREQYF.

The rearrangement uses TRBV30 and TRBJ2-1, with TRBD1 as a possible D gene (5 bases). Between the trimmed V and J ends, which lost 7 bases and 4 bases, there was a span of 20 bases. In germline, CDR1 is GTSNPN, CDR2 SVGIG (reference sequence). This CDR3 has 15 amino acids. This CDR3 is CASRRLVGAYNEQFF. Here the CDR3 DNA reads TGTGCCTCGAGGCGTTTGGTAGGGGCTTACAATGAGCAGTTCTTC.

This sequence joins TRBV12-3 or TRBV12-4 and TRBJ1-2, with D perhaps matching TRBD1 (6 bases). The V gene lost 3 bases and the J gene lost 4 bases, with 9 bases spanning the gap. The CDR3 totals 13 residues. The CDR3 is CASSLDRFYGYTF. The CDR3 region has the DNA TGTGCCAGCAGTTTGGACAGATTCTATGGCTACACCTTC.

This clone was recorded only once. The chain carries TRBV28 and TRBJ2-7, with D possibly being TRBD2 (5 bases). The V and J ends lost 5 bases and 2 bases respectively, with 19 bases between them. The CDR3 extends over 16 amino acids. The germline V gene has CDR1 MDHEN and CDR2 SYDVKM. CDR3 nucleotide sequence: TGTGCCAGCAGTGCGGGCGGCGGGCTACCTGCCTACGAGCAGTACTTC. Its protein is CASSAGGGLPAYEQYF.